Shown below are 9 T cell receptor beta chains from a single sample sequenced in a study of cytomegalovirus exposure and HLA in healthy donors. Sequenced by immunoSEQ multiplex PCR; TCRdb stores in-frame clones only, minus some. The table shows under 200,000 clones, with approximately 96% occurring only once. The sample comprised PBMCs. The receptors originated from a woman between 18 and 29 years old in good health and CMV-seronegative.

J is TRBJ1-6 and V is TRBV27; TRBD1 aligns across 7 bases. This CDR3 spans 14 amino acids. Per the germline V gene, CDR1 is MNHEY and CDR2 is SMNVEV (reference sequence). After removal of 8 bases from V and 9 bases from J, the junction contained 10 bases not matched to a gene. The CDR3 DNA reads TGTGCCAGCGCTGACAGGGTTGCCATTTCACCCCTCCACTTT. It encodes CASADRVAISPLHF.

The chain is built from TRBV11-2 and TRBJ2-5, with D tentatively TRBD2 (7 bases). The CDR3 has 15 amino acids. Germline V gene lookup returns CDR1 SGHAT and CDR2 FQNNGV. The V end lost 1 base, the J end lost 2 bases, and 11 bases lay between the germline ends. The CDR3: CASSLGGGRQETQYF. The CDR3, as DNA: TGTGCCAGCAGCTTAGGGGGGGGGCGACAAGAGACCCAGTACTTC.

The rearrangement uses TRBV4-1 and TRBJ2-3, with 10 bases lining up with TRBD2. This CDR3 spans 20 amino acids. Germline values: CDR1 MGHRA, CDR2 YSYEKL. J was trimmed by 2 bases and V by 2 bases; bases with no gene match: 16. The chain's CDR3 is CASSQWIHMASGGYTDTQYF. CDR3 bases: TGCGCCAGCAGCCAATGGATACATATGGCTAGCGGGGGATACACAGATACGCAGTATTTT.

The chain links TRBV6-6 to TRBJ1-4; TRBD1 is a possible D gene (5 bases). CDR3 size: 15 residues. Trimming left V 7 bases short and J 1 base short, with 13 bases between. Germline V gene lookup returns CDR1 MNHNY and CDR2 SVGAGI (reference sequence). The CDR3 is CASILYGGTNEKLFF. DNA for the CDR3: TGTGCCAGCATCTTATACGGGGGAACTAATGAAAAACTGTTTTTT.

The V and J genes are TRBV7-2 and TRBJ2-1, with 13 bases aligning to TRBD2. The CDR3 contains 16 residues. Germline V gene lookup returns CDR1 SGHTA and CDR2 FQGNSA. V dropped 4 bases and J dropped 2; count of bases not matched to a gene: 2. CDR3 nucleotide sequence: TGTGCCAGCAGCTACGGGACTAGCGGGGCCTACAATGAGCAGTTCTTC. Translated: CASSYGTSGAYNEQFF.

J is TRBJ1-5 and V is TRBV19; TRBD1 might be the D (5 bases). Trimming left V 7 bases short and J 0 bases short, with 13 bases between. Germline V lookup: CDR1 LNHDA, CDR2 SQIVND (reference sequence). This CDR3 has 15 residues. The CDR3 spells CASNMGQNSNQPQHF. CDR3 nucleotides: TGTGCCAGTAACATGGGGCAAAATAGCAATCAGCCCCAGCATTTT.

The chain employs TRBV13 and TRBJ2-7; TRBD1 agrees at 10 bases. The V gene's germline CDR1 is PRHDT and CDR2 FYEKMQ (reference sequence). The CDR3 has 15 amino acids. V was clipped by 5 bases and J by 6 bases; unmatched bases: 10. This chain's CDR3 is CASSQGQGSRTEQYF. CDR3 coding DNA: TGTGCCAGCAGCCAGGGACAGGGGAGTAGGACCGAGCAGTACTTC.

The rearrangement links TRBV7-9 to TRBJ2-1; 10 bases agree with TRBD2. The CDR3 loop spans 15 amino acids. Looked up from germline, CDR1 is SEHNR and CDR2 is FQNEAQ (reference sequence). V was pared by 3 bases and J by 9 bases, with 8 bases of the junction left unmatched. This chain's CDR3 is CASSLISGGAGEQFF. The CDR3 bases are TGTGCCAGCAGCTTGATCAGCGGGGGGGCTGGTGAGCAGTTCTTC.

V gene TRBV7-9 combines with J gene TRBJ2-5; D is perhaps TRBD2 (5 bases). The ends were cut back, 6 bases at V and 5 bases at J, with 13 bases in the middle. The CDR3 is 13 amino acids. Germline CDR1 and CDR2: SEHNR and FQNEAQ (reference sequence). The CDR3 DNA follows: TGTGCCAGCAGTCGGGGTGGAGTGGAGACCCAGTACTTC. This gives the protein CASSRGGVETQYF.